This T cell receptor beta chain was recovered during a study of post-analysis software for immune sequencing data. Whole-study results and caveats: Compared with controls, patients had more of five TRBV segments, including TRBV5-6, TRBV5-1 and TRBV20-1.

Only a few counts were recorded for this clonotype. Its target is not known. Unique molecular identifiers tagged the TCR beta cDNA libraries. In TCRdb, the PCR reads were re-called with MiXCR into one record per CDR3 protein. The repertoire holds roughly 800,000 distinct CDR3 sequences, with roughly 30% as singletons. CDR1 is DFQATT and CDR2 is SNEGSKA in the germline V gene (reference sequence). CDR3 size: 12 residues. Deletions cut 7 bases from V and 7 bases from J, with 17 bases between. The chain couples TRBV20-1 to TRBJ2-7; D unresolved. This TCR was sampled from a girl between 5 and 17 years old with multiple sclerosis. Sequencing used blood. The CDR3 nucleotides are TGCAGTGTTTCGAGCCCCATAGGGGAGCAGTACTTC. Its protein is CSVSSPIGEQYF.